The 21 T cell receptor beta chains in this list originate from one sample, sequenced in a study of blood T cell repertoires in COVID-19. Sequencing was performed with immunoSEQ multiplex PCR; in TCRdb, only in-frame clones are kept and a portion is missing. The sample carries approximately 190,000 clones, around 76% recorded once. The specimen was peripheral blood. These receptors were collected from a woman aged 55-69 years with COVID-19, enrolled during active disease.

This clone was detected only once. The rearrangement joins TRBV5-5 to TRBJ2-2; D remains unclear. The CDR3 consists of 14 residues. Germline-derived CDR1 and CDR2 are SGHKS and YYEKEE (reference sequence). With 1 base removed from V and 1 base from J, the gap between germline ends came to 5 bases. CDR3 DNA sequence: TGTGCCAGCAGCTTGAGACAGAACACCGGGGAGCTGTTTTTT. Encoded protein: CASSLRQNTGELFF.

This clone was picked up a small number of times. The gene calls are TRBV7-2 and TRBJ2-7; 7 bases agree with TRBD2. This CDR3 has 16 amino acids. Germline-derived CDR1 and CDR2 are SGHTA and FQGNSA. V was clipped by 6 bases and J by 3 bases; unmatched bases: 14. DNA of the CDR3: TGTGCCAGCAGTTTAACTAGCGCAAACACTAACTACGAGCAGTACTTC. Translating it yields CASSLTSANTNYEQYF.

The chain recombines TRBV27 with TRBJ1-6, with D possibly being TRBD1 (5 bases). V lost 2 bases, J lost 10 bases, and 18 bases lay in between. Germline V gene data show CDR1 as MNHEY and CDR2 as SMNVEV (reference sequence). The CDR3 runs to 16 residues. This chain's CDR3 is CASSLVRPGRGSPLHF. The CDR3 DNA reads TGTGCCAGCAGTTTAGTCCGGCCCGGCCGGGGGTCACCCCTCCACTTT.

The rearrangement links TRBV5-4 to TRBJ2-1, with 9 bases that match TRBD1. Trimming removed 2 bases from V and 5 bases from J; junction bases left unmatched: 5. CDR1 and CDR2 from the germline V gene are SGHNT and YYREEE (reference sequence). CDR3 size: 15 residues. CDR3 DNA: TGTGCCAGCAGCTTTAGGACAGGGGACCACAATGAGCAGTTCTTC. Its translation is CASSFRTGDHNEQFF.

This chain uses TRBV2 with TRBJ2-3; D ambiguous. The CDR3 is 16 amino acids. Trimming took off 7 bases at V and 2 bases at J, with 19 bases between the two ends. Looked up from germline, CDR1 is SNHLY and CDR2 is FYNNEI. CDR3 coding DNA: TGTGCCAGCACCTTGGTCACTACGGTCCCCACAGATACGCAGTATTTT. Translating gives CASTLVTTVPTDTQYF.

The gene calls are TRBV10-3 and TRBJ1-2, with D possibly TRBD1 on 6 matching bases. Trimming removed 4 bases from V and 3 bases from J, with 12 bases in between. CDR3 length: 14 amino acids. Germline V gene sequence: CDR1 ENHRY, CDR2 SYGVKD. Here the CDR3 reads CAISGGQSDYGYTF. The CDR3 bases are TGTGCCATCAGTGGCGGACAGTCCGACTATGGCTACACCTTC.

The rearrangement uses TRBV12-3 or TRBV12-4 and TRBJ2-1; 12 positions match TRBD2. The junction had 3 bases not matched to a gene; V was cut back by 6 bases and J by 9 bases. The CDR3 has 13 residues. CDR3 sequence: CASSVLAGGEQFF. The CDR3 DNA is TGTGCCAGCAGCGTACTAGCGGGGGGTGAGCAGTTCTTC.

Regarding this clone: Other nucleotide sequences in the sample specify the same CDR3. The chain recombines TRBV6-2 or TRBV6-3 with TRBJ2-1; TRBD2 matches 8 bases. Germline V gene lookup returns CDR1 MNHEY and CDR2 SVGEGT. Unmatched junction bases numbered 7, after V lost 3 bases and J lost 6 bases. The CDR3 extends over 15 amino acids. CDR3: CASSYSGLAANEQFF. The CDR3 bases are TGTGCCAGCAGTTATTCTGGACTAGCAGCCAATGAGCAGTTCTTC.

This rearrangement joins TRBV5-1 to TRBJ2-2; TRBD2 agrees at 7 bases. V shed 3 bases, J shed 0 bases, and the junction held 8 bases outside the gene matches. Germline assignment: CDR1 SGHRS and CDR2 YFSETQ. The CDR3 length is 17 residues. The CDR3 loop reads CASSWGGQGANTGELFF. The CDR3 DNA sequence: TGCGCCAGCAGCTGGGGAGGGCAGGGAGCGAACACCGGGGAGCTGTTTTTT.

CDR3 residues: CASTSHIGQGDGYTF. CDR3 in DNA: TGTGCCAGCACTAGTCATATCGGACAGGGAGATGGCTACACCTTC. V usage is TRBV19 and J usage is TRBJ1-2; 8 bases are shared with TRBD1. The CDR3 covers 15 residues. Trimming cost V 9 bases and J 6 bases; bases outside gene matches: 15. Germline lookup yields CDR1 LNHDA and CDR2 SQIVND (reference sequence).

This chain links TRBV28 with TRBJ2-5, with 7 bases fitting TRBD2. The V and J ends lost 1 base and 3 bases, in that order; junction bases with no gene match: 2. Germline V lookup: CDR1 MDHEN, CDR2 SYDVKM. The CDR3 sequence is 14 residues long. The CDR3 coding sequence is TGTGCCAGCAGTTTATACGGGGGGAAAGAGACCCAGTACTTC. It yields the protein CASSLYGGKETQYF.

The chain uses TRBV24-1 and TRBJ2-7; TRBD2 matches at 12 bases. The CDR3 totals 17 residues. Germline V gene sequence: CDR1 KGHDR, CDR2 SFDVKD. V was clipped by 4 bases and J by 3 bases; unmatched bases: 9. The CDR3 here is CATSDPKTSGSLYEQYF. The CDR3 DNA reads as TGTGCCACCAGTGACCCGAAGACTAGCGGGAGTCTCTACGAGCAGTACTTC.

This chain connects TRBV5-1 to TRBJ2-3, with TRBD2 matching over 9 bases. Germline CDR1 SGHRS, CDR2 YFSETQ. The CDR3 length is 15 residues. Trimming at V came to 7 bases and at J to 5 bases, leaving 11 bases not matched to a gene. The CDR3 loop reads CASSYSGGEGDTQYF. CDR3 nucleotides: TGCGCCAGCTCGTATAGCGGGGGTGAGGGAGATACGCAGTATTTT. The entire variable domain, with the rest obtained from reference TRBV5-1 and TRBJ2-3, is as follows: KAGVTQTPRYLIKTRGQQVTLSCSPISGHRSVSWYQQTPGQGLQFLFEYFSETQRNKGNFPGRFSGRQFSNSRSEMNVSTLELGDSALYLCASSYSGGEGDTQYFGPGTRLTVL.

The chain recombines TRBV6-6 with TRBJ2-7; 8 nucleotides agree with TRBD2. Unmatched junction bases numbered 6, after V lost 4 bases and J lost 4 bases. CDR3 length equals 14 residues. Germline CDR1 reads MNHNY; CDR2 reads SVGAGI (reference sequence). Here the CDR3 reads CASSSLPGGYEQYF. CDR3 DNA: TGTGCCAGCAGTTCTCTCCCGGGAGGGTACGAGCAGTACTTC.

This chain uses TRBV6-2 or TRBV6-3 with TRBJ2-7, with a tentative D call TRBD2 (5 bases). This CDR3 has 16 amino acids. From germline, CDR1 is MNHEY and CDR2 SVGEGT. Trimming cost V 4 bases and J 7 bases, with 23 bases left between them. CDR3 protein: CASSSLRASSLFEQYF. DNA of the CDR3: TGTGCCAGCAGTTCGCTGAGGGCTAGTTCGCTTTTTGAGCAGTACTTC.

In DNA form, the CDR3 reads TGTGCCCCACGCGGGATAGGGGAGGGAGAAAAACTGTTTTTT. Its protein is CAPRGIGEGEKLFF. V gene TRBV9 combines with J gene TRBJ1-4; TRBD1 is a possible D gene (5 bases). This CDR3 is 14 amino acids long. Trimming stripped 10 bases from V and 8 bases from J, with 21 bases between. Germline V lookup: CDR1 SGDLS, CDR2 YYNGEE.

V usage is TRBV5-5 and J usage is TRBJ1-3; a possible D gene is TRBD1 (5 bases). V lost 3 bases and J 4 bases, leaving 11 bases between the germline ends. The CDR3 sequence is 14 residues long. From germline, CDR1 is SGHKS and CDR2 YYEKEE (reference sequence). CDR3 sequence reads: CASSSPQGGNTIYF. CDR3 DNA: TGTGCCAGCAGCTCCCCCCAGGGAGGAAACACCATATATTTT.

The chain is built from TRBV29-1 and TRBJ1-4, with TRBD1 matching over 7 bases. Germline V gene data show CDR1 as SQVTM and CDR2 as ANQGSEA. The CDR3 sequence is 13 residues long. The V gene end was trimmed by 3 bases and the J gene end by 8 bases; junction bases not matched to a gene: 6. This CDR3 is CSVDDRAGEKLFF. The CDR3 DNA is TGCAGCGTTGATGACAGGGCCGGCGAAAAACTGTTTTTT. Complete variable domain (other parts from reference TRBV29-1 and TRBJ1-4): SAVISQKPSRDICQRGTSLTIQCQVDSQVTMMFWYRQQPGQSLTLIATANQGSEATYESGFVIDKFPISRPNLTFSTLTVSNMSPEDSSIYLCSVDDRAGEKLFFGSGTQLSVL.

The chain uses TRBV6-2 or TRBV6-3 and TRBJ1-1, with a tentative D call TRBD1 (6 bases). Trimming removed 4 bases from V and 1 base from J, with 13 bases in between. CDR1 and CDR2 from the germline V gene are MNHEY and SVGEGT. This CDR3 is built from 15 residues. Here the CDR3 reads CASSSPQGGNTEAFF. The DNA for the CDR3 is TGTGCCAGCAGTTCCCCACAGGGTGGGAACACTGAAGCTTTCTTT.

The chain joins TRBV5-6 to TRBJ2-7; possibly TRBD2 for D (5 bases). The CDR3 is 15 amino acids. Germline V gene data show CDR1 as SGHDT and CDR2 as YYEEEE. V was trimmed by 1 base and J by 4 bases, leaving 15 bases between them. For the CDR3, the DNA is TGTGCCAGCAGCTTGCAGTACCTTGAGCGGTACGAGCAGTACGTC. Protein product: CASSLQYLERYEQYV.

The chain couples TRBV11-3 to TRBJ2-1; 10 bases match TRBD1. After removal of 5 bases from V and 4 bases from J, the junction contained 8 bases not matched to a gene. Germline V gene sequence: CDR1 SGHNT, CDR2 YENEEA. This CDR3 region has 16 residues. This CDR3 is CASSRWGDRGYNEQFF. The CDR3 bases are TGTGCCAGCAGCCGATGGGGGGACAGGGGATACAATGAGCAGTTCTTC.